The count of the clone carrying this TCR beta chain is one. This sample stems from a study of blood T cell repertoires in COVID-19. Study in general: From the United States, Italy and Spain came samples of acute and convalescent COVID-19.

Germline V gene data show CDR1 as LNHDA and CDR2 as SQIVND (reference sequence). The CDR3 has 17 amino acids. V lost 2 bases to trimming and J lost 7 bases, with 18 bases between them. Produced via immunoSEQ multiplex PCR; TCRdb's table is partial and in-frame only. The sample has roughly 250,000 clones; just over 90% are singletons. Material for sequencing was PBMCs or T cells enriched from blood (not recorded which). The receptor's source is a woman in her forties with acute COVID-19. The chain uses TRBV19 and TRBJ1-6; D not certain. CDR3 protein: CASSIRGDGLTNSPLHF. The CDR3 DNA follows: TGTGCCAGTAGTATACGGGGAGACGGATTAACGAATTCACCCCTCCACTTT.